This T cell receptor beta chain was observed in a study of a mutant IDH1 vaccine in newly diagnosed glioma. Study at large: Onset of vaccination occurred 4-6 weeks following radiotherapy alone, or with temozolomide cycles. Of the patients given treatment, approximately 60% were male and about 40% were female, and a mean age of approximately 40 years was recorded. Pretreatment consisted of radiotherapy, temozolomide, or both, with most receiving both.

Here immunoSEQ multiplex PCR was the method, and the copy in TCRdb shows in-frame clones only, minus some. The sample records about 50,000 clones, roughly 75% being singletons. Time point defined: week 47, end of study. Mutant IDH1 20-mer peptide, at 300 ug, made up each vaccine dose, with topical imiquimod. New WHO grade 3 or 4 IDH1-mutant, ATRX-lost astrocytomas were present in all donors. The length of the CDR3 is 13 residues. J gave up 6 bases and V 3 bases, and 6 bases lay outside the gene matches. In germline, CDR1 is SGHNT, CDR2 YYREEE (reference sequence). Of note for this clone: The antigen is not known.

This rearrangement joins TRBV5-4 to TRBJ2-7; 7 nucleotides agree with TRBD2. Here the sequenced sample was PBMCs, taken from a glioma patient whose treatment included an IDH1 peptide vaccine. The receptor was isolated from a man in his forties or fifties with glioma. CDR3 region: CASSWLGGGEQYF. The CDR3 DNA sequence: TGTGCCAGCAGCTGGTTGGGCGGGGGCGAGCAGTACTTC.